This T cell receptor beta chain originates from a study of breast tumors, draining lymph nodes, adjacent tissues. Via MiXCR, TCRdb re-called the multiplex PCR reads, giving one row per CDR3 protein. The sample holds hundreds of thousands of distinct CDR3 sequences, about 30% seen once. This CDR3 has 12 amino acids. The V end was cut by 7 bases, the J end by 5 bases, with 9 bases between. Per germline, CDR1 GTSNPN and CDR2 SVGIG (reference sequence). The lymph nodes were axillary draining lymph nodes from breast cancer patients. The chain recombines TRBV30 with TRBJ1-6; maybe TRBD1 (5 bases). This receptor was identified in a female donor with breast cancer. Some clones in this sample may be carry-over from other donors' samples. Material for sequencing was axillary lymph node tissue. The CDR3 coding sequence is TGTGCCTCGGGACGTAATAATTCACCCCTCCACTTT. Translating gives CASGRNNSPLHF.